The sample holds a few counts of the clone carrying this TCR beta chain. Germline V gene data show CDR1 as SGHAT and CDR2 as FQNNGV. V shed 2 bases and J shed 0 bases, with 17 bases lying between them. This CDR3 contains 18 residues. These data are taken from a study of T-cell reconstitution after alpha-beta-depleted transplantation in children. This sample's TCRbeta library carried unique molecular identifier barcodes. TCRdb reanalysed the PCR reads using MiXCR and keeps one entry per CDR3 protein. The sample lists about 400,000 distinct CDR3 sequences, about a fifth occurring once. The starting material was PBMCs from the stem cell graft donor, obtained from the stem cell graft. The sequence was collected from a human donor who donated a stem cell graft to a child with acute myeloid leukemia. The chain combines TRBV11-2 with TRBJ2-1; D possibly uses TRBD1 or TRBD2 (5 bases each). The CDR3 coding sequence is TGTGCCAGCAGCTTAAACCGGATCGGGACGAGCTCCTACAATGAGCAGTTCTTC. This encodes CASSLNRIGTSSYNEQFF.